This T cell receptor beta chain is from a study of type 1 regulatory T cells. Study details: This in vitro CD4 product, T-allo10, is enriched for Tr1 cells and alloantigen-specific.

TCRdb redid the calling of the reads with MiXCR, one entry per CDR3 protein. The data contain 80,000 to 100,000 distinct CDR3 sequences, roughly a third of them singletons. Between the trimmed V and J ends, which lost 6 bases and 1 base, there was a span of 19 bases. CDR1 is DFQATT, CDR2 SNEGSKA, per germline (reference sequence). The CDR3 sequence is 15 residues long. The sample comprised CD4+ T cells, either the whole sample or a sorted fraction (not recorded which). The rearrangement uses TRBV20-1 and TRBJ2-7, with a weak D call TRBD2 (6 bases). The TCR sequence derives from a human donor in good health. The CDR3 DNA follows: TGCAGTGCCCGGGCCCCCCGGGCGGGATCCTACGAGCAGTACTTC. Its protein is CSARAPRAGSYEQYF.